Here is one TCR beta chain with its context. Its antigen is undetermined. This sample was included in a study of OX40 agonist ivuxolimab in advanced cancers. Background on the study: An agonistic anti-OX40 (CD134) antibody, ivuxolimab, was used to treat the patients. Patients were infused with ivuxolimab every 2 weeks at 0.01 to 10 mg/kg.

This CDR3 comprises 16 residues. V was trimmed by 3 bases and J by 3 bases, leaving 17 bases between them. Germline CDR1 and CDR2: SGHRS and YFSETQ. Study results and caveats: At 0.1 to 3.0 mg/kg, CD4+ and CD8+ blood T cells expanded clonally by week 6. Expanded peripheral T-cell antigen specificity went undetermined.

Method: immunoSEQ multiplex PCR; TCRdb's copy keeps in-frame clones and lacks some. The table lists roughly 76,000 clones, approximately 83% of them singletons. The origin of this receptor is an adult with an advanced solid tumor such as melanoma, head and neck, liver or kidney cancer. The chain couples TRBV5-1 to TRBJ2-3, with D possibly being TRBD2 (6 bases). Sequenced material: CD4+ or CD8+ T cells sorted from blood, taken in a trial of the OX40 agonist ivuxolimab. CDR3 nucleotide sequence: TGCGCCAGCAGCTCGGAACGGAGGGGCTCAACAGATACGCAGTATTTT. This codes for CASSSERRGSTDTQYF.